This T cell receptor beta chain was identified during a study of blood T cell repertoires in COVID-19. Study overall: The samples span acute and convalescent COVID-19 from the United States, Italy and Spain.

All recovered Cohort 3 donors got two negative PCRs, got clearance, or saw symptom resolution. TCRdb keeps only in-frame clones here, not all; method: immunoSEQ multiplex PCR. The data show roughly 200,000 clones, 75% to 85% seen once. The CDR3 extends over 15 amino acids. Trimming pared 8 bases from V and 0 bases from J, leaving 13 bases between. In germline, CDR1 is MDHEN, CDR2 SYDVKM. The sequencing sample was made of PBMCs or T cells enriched from blood (not recorded which). The sequence derives from a man in his forties or fifties who had recovered from COVID-19. The chain combines TRBV28 with TRBJ1-4; no firm D call. The CDR3 DNA follows: TGTGCCAGCTCTCTCCCCGGGGCAACTAATGAAAAACTGTTTTTT. Its protein product is CASSLPGATNEKLFF. Combining the CDR3 with reference TRBV28 and TRBJ1-4 gives the whole variable domain DVKVTQSSRYLVKRTGEKVFLECVQDMDHENMFWYRQDPGLGLRLIYFSYDVKMKEKGDIPEGYSVSREKKERFSLILESASTNQTSMYLCASSLPGATNEKLFFGSGTQLSVL.